The 21 T cell receptor beta chains below come from one sample, sequenced in a study of cytomegalovirus exposure and HLA in healthy donors. This PCR relied on a set of 60 Vbeta primers and 13 Jbeta primers. TCRdb's copy holds only in-frame clones and misses some; the assay was immunoSEQ multiplex PCR. The sample has 99,000 or so clones; 76% are singletons. Sequences were obtained from PBMCs. These receptor sequences come from a man aged 35 to 55 in good health and CMV-seropositive.

The chain has TRBV19 and TRBJ1-1; D is unclear. Germline V gives CDR1 LNHDA, CDR2 SQIVND (reference sequence). The ends were cut back, 0 bases at V and 0 bases at J, with 2 bases in the middle. The CDR3 is 13 amino acids. The CDR3: CASSIDMNTEAFF. CDR3 bases: TGTGCCAGTAGTATAGACATGAACACTGAAGCTTTCTTT.

V usage is TRBV19 and J usage is TRBJ1-1, with D perhaps matching TRBD1 (5 bases). Germline CDR1 LNHDA, CDR2 SQIVND (reference sequence). This CDR3 has 13 amino acids. V lost 7 bases to trimming and J lost 3 bases, with 12 bases between them. The CDR3 sequence is CASKGQGDTEAFF. The CDR3, as DNA: TGTGCCAGTAAGGGCCAAGGGGACACTGAAGCTTTCTTT.

This clone was observed once. The germline gene is not matched at one end of the junction; a read error may be the cause. This chain links TRBV7-7 with TRBJ2-7; 12 bases match TRBD2. Per germline, CDR1 SSHAT and CDR2 FNYEAQ (reference sequence). The CDR3 is 19 residues long. CDR3 DNA: TGTGCTAGCAGCCACCAGGGACTAGCGGGCTCCTTGAGGGTTAGGGAGCAGTACTTC. Translation gives CASSHQGLAGSLRVREQYF.

The V call is TRBV29-1, the J call TRBJ2-1; D is perhaps TRBD1 (6 bases). The V and J ends lost 3 bases and 8 bases respectively, with 20 bases between them. The CDR3 has 15 amino acids. Germline CDR1 is SQVTM and CDR2 is ANQGSEA. DNA of the CDR3: TGCAGCGTTGAGGTACGACAGGTCCGCATGCATGAGCAGTTCTTC. As protein: CSVEVRQVRMHEQFF.

This clone has just one count. The rearrangement links TRBV4-3 to TRBJ2-3; possible D gene TRBD1, 5 bases. The V gene's germline CDR1 is LGHNA and CDR2 YSLEER. Trimming pared 0 bases from V and 1 base from J, leaving 8 bases between. The CDR3 consists of 15 residues. CDR3 nucleotides: TGCGCCAGCAGCCAAGATCCCAGGGGCACAGATACGCAGTATTTT. This codes for CASSQDPRGTDTQYF.

The V and J genes are TRBV7-2 and TRBJ2-2; TRBD1 might be the D (5 bases). The ends were cut back, 1 base at V and 7 bases at J, with 10 bases in the middle. The CDR3 spans 14 residues. CDR1 and CDR2 (germline): SGHTA, FQGNSA. This CDR3 is CASSLVAGYGELFF. As DNA, the CDR3 is TGTGCCAGCAGCTTAGTTGCAGGGTACGGGGAGCTGTTTTTT.

The gene calls are TRBV29-1 and TRBJ1-1; 10 bases are shared with TRBD1. Germline CDR1 is SQVTM and CDR2 is ANQGSEA. The CDR3 is 13 amino acids. Germline trimming cut 6 bases from V and 3 bases from J; bases unmatched to any gene: 4. CDR3 protein: CSVTGGADTEAFF. The CDR3 nucleotides are TGCAGCGTGACAGGGGGCGCAGACACTGAAGCTTTCTTT.

Regarding this clone: The junction and the germline gene differ at one end; a read error may be behind it. The chain recombines TRBV2 with TRBJ2-6; maybe TRBD1 (5 bases). The length of the CDR3 is 15 residues. Per the germline V gene, CDR1 is SNHLY and CDR2 is FYNNEI. The CDR3 sequence is CASSEGPSGANGLTF. The CDR3 DNA is TGTGCCAGCAGTGAGGGTCCTTCTGGGGCCAACGGCCTGACTTTC.

Regarding this clone: The junction and the germline gene differ at one end; a read error may be behind it. V usage is TRBV15 and J usage is TRBJ2-6; tentative D call: TRBD1 (5 bases). Germline V gene data show CDR1 as LNHNV and CDR2 as YYDKDF (reference sequence). The CDR3 has 16 amino acids. The CDR3 here is CATTRYTISGANGLTF. The DNA of the CDR3 is TGTGCCACCACCAGATACACAATCTCTGGGGCCAACGGCCTGACTTTC.

Concerning this clone itself: An end of the junction differs from the germline gene, which may be a read error. In nucleotides, the CDR3 is TGTGCCAGCAGTCCCGACAGGGCTGGGGCCAACGGCCTGACTTTC. Translation: CASSPDRAGANGLTF. The chain employs TRBV6-4 and TRBJ2-6; TRBD1 matches at 7 bases. Per germline, CDR1 MRHNA and CDR2 SNTAGT. This CDR3 is 15 amino acids long.

The V call is TRBV10-3, the J call TRBJ2-2; the match to TRBD2 covers 12 bases. The germline CDR1 and CDR2 sequences are ENHRY and SYGVKD. V shed 6 bases and J 7 bases; nucleotides not matched to a gene: 3. The CDR3 has 14 residues. DNA for the CDR3: TGTGCCATCAGACTAGCGGGGGGTAACGGGGAGCTGTTTTTT. It codes for CAIRLAGGNGELFF.

The chain is built from TRBV18 and TRBJ2-2; D is undetermined. V dropped 2 bases and J dropped 5 bases, with 9 bases sitting between them. The CDR3 loop spans 14 amino acids. Germline assignment: CDR1 KGHSH and CDR2 LQKENI. The CDR3, as DNA: TGTGCCAGCTCACCAAGCCCCGAAACCGGGGAGCTGTTTTTT. Its protein is CASSPSPETGELFF.

The V and J genes are TRBV6-4 and TRBJ2-5, with TRBD2 matching over 13 bases. The CDR3 length is 15 residues. CDR1 is MRHNA and CDR2 is SNTAGT in the germline V gene. J was trimmed by 2 bases and V by 4 bases; bases with no gene match: 1. CDR3 sequence reads: CASSATSGGQETQYF. The CDR3 DNA reads TGTGCCAGCAGTGCGACTAGCGGGGGGCAAGAGACCCAGTACTTC.

The rearrangement uses TRBV10-3 and TRBJ1-1, with 9 positions matching TRBD1. Germline CDR1 ENHRY, CDR2 SYGVKD. This CDR3 region has 13 residues. After removal of 10 bases from V and 6 bases from J, the junction contained 9 bases not matched to a gene. CDR3 nucleotide sequence: TGTGCCACCCTAAGACAGGGGGACGCTGAAGCTTTCTTT. Translating it yields CATLRQGDAEAFF.

This chain links TRBV6-1 with TRBJ1-5, with D possibly matching TRBD1 (5 bases). The CDR3 is made up of 14 amino acids. CDR1 and CDR2 (germline): MNHNS, SASEGT. Trimming pared 4 bases from V and 2 bases from J, leaving 9 bases between. The CDR3 DNA follows: TGTGCCAGCAGTGTGGGGCAACGCAATCAGCCCCAGCATTTT. Translating gives CASSVGQRNQPQHF.

The rearrangement joins TRBV6-6 to TRBJ2-7; 9 nucleotides agree with TRBD1. Germline CDR1 is MNHNY and CDR2 is SVGAGI (reference sequence). There are 15 residues in the CDR3. Germline trimming cut 6 bases from V and 4 bases from J; bases unmatched to any gene: 10. DNA of the CDR3: TGTGCCAGCAGACAATCCACCGGGACAGGGTACGAGCAGTACTTC. It is translated as CASRQSTGTGYEQYF.

This chain uses TRBV4-1 with TRBJ2-5, with D possibly TRBD1 on 7 matching bases. Looked up from germline, CDR1 is MGHRA and CDR2 is YSYEKL. Trimming removed 1 base at V and 4 bases at J, with 10 bases between. The CDR3 totals 14 residues. The CDR3 bases are TGCGCCAGCAGCCAAGGGAGGGGGCGAGAGACCCAGTACTTC. This codes for CASSQGRGRETQYF.

This clone was picked up a small number of times. The chain uses TRBV18 and TRBJ2-3, with 8 bases fitting TRBD2. Germline V lookup: CDR1 KGHSH, CDR2 LQKENI. The CDR3 sequence is 16 residues long. V gave up 4 bases and J gave up 1 base; unmatched junction bases: 7. CDR3 sequence: CASSRTGLGGTDTQYF. For the CDR3, the DNA is TGTGCCAGCTCACGAACGGGACTAGGGGGCACAGATACGCAGTATTTT.

The rearrangement uses TRBV6-1 and TRBJ1-5, with 11 bases aligning to TRBD1. Unmatched junction bases numbered 5, after V lost 6 bases and J lost 7 bases. CDR1 is MNHNS, CDR2 SASEGT, per germline. The CDR3 spans 14 residues. The CDR3 sequence: CASRPGTGGQPQHF. The CDR3 DNA reads as TGTGCCAGCAGGCCAGGGACAGGGGGGCAGCCCCAGCATTTT.

The chain links TRBV28 to TRBJ1-4; D is unclear. Germline CDR1 and CDR2: MDHEN and SYDVKM. This CDR3 comprises 13 residues. The V end was cut by 7 bases, the J end by 8 bases, with 14 bases between. The CDR3 region has the DNA TGTGCCAGCACCCCGGGGAATCGGGAAAAACTGTTTTTT. This gives the protein CASTPGNREKLFF. The entire variable domain, with the rest obtained from reference TRBV28 and TRBJ1-4, is as follows: DVKVTQSSRYLVKRTGEKVFLECVQDMDHENMFWYRQDPGLGLRLIYFSYDVKMKEKGDIPEGYSVSREKKERFSLILESASTNQTSMYLCASTPGNREKLFFGSGTQLSVL.

Of note for this clone: A read error may account for a junction end that differs from germline. Other DNA sequences from this sample encode an identical CDR3 as well. The V and J genes are TRBV7-9 and TRBJ1-4; D gene unclear. The V gene's germline CDR1 is SEHNR and CDR2 FQNEAQ (reference sequence). There are 15 residues in the CDR3. The CDR3 spells CASSLDRQNSEKLFF. CDR3 nucleotides: TGCGCCAGCAGCTTAGATCGGCAGAACAGTGAAAAACTGTTTTTT.